The T cell receptor beta chain described here comes from a study of shared clonotypes between healthy human individuals. Findings of the study overall: The generation probabilities recorded for non-shared clonotypes fell below those of clonotypes shared by all four donors. The sharing of around 5% of naive CD4 clonotypes was seen across a few donors.

A remark on this clone: Its antigen is unknown.

Profiled with immunoSEQ multiplex PCR; TCRdb holds only in-frame clones, not every one. The sample records about 2.5 million clones, 85% to 95% being singletons. Germline V gene sequence: CDR1 SGHRS, CDR2 YFSETQ. Trimming at V came to 4 bases and at J to 0 bases, leaving 7 bases not matched to a gene. The CDR3 consists of 16 residues. The receptor was derived from a man younger than 35 in good health. Some clones in this sample may be carry-over from other donors' samples. The specimen was naive CD4+ T cells from PBMCs. Subset defined: CD45RA+ positively selected. V usage is TRBV5-1 and J usage is TRBJ1-3, with TRBD1 matching 7 bases. CDR3 sequence (DNA): TGCGCCAGCAGCATACAGGGGCCCCTCTCTGGAAACACCATATATTTT. As protein: CASSIQGPLSGNTIYF.